These T cell receptor beta chains were read from a single sample in a study of cytomegalovirus exposure and HLA in healthy donors. Assay used: immunoSEQ multiplex PCR; TCRdb lists only in-frame clones, some missing. This table has 130,000 to 150,000 clones, 60% to 85% appearing once. The sequencing input was PBMCs. These receptors all come from a man aged 35-49 years in good health and CMV-seropositive. CDR3s include the opening cysteine and the closing phenylalanine or tryptophan. The order of the fields is V gene, J gene, clone size, D gene, CDR3 protein, CDR3 DNA. A D gene is named only where the DNA matches it firmly. Size tells how often a clone was seen (once, few, many) or the class of an expanded clone, and some rows leave it out.

TRBV2	TRBJ2-5	.	TRBD2	CACRTSGMQETQYF	TGTGCCTGCAGGACTAGCGGGATGCAGGAGACCCAGTACTTC
TRBV4-3	TRBJ2-1	.	.	CASSQDLLGLRQFF	TGCGCCAGCAGCCAAGATCTTTTGGGGCTAAGGCAGTTCTTC
TRBV18	TRBJ2-1	.	TRBD2	CASSTTSATGVWNNEQFF	TGTGCCAGCTCGACAACTAGCGCCACGGGAGTGTGGAATAATGAGCAGTTCTTC
TRBV4-1	TRBJ2-3	.	TRBD2	CASSQVPSGASDTQYF	TGCGCCAGCAGCCAAGTACCTAGCGGGGCGTCAGATACGCAGTATTTT
TRBV4-3	TRBJ2-1	.	TRBD2	CASSQSPNYKRESDEQFF	TGCGCCAGCAGCCAATCCCCCAACTATAAGCGGGAGTCCGATGAGCAGTTCTTC
TRBV7-9	TRBJ2-1	.	.	CASSRAGDEQFF	TGTGCCAGCAGTAGGGCGGGCGATGAGCAGTTCTTC
TRBV18	TRBJ1-5	few	.	CASSGSYSNQPQHF	TGTGCCAGCTCGGGCTCTTATAGCAATCAGCCCCAGCATTTT
TRBV28	TRBJ2-7	.	TRBD2	CASRDLAGGPSEQYF	TGTGCCAGCAGAGACCTAGCGGGAGGGCCAAGCGAGCAGTACTTC
TRBV27	TRBJ1-5	.	.	CASSYIGGAQPQHF	TGTGCCAGCAGTTACATTGGAGGGGCCCAGCCCCAGCATTTT
TRBV11-2	TRBJ1-5	.	.	CASSSQGLGQPQHF	TGTGCCAGCAGCTCCCAGGGGTTGGGTCAGCCCCAGCATTTT
TRBV10-3	TRBJ2-6	few	.	CAIKAGSSGANGLTF	TGTGCCATCAAGGCAGGCTCCTCTGGGGCCAACGGCCTGACTTTC
TRBV7-9	TRBJ1-1	.	.	CASSLAQGRTEAFF	TGTGCCAGCAGCTTAGCTCAGGGTCGTACTGAAGCTTTCTTT
TRBV6-4	TRBJ1-2	.	.	CASSYRVLDYGYTF	TGTGCCAGCAGTTACAGGGTTTTGGACTATGGCTACACCTTC
TRBV4-3	TRBJ1-1	.	.	CASSPLYRNTEAFF	TGCGCCAGCAGCCCTTTGTACAGGAACACTGAAGCTTTCTTT
TRBV9	TRBJ2-1	.	TRBD2	CASSSGLAGYNEQFF	TGTGCCAGCAGCTCGGGACTAGCGGGATACAATGAGCAGTTCTTC
TRBV5-1	TRBJ1-2	.	TRBD1	CASSLSQGVTYGYTF	TGCGCCAGCAGCTTGAGCCAGGGGGTAACTTATGGCTACACCTTC
TRBV5-5	TRBJ1-5	.	TRBD1	CASSPRDRVQPQHF	TGTGCCAGCAGCCCGCGGGACAGGGTTCAGCCCCAGCATTTT
TRBV5-1	TRBJ2-7	.	TRBD2	CASSWGLAGETYEQYF	TGCGCCAGCAGCTGGGGACTAGCGGGAGAGACCTACGAGCAGTACTTC
TRBV6-5	TRBJ2-2	.	.	CASSYHWTPNTGELFF	TGTGCCAGCAGTTACCACTGGACACCGAACACCGGGGAGCTGTTTTTT
TRBV2	TRBJ1-2	.	.	CASSQDYGYTF	TGTGCCAGCAGTCAGGACTATGGCTACACCTTC
TRBV6-5	TRBJ2-7	once	.	CASSYSPVTYEQYF	TGTGCCAGCAGTTACAGTCCGGTAACCTACGAGCAGTACTTC
TRBV29-1	TRBJ2-1	.	.	CSVPEVNEQFF	TGCAGCGTACCAGAGGTCAATGAGCAGTTCTTC
TRBV5-1	TRBJ2-1	.	TRBD2	CASSLGLAGQDEQFF	TGCGCCAGCAGCTTGGGACTAGCGGGACAAGATGAGCAGTTCTTC
TRBV5-1	TRBJ2-5	.	.	CASSLGGRTQETQYF	TGCGCCAGCAGCTTGGGGGGCAGAACCCAAGAGACCCAGTACTTC
TRBV5-1	TRBJ2-3	.	.	CASSAPAASTDTQYF	TGCGCCAGCAGCGCCCCCGCAGCGAGCACAGATACGCAGTATTTT
TRBV9	TRBJ2-1	.	TRBD2	CASSAGTRIDEQFF	TGTGCCAGCAGCGCCGGGACTAGAATCGATGAGCAGTTCTTC